The 28 T cell receptor beta chains below all came from one sample that was sequenced in a study of shared clonotypes between healthy human individuals. Repertoires were generated with immunoSEQ multiplex PCR, while TCRdb's copy carries only in-frame clones and drops some. The sample lists about 980,000 clones; over 60% were seen once. The sample comprised memory CD4+ T cells sorted from blood. Subset specified: CD45RA-negative fraction. These receptors all come from a man aged 18 to 30 in good health.

This chain connects TRBV28 to TRBJ1-5, with D hard to call. Trimming cost V 8 bases and J 0 bases, with 14 bases left between them. Germline CDR1 reads MDHEN; CDR2 reads SYDVKM. This CDR3 contains 15 residues. The chain's CDR3 is CASGVLAPSNQPQHF. The CDR3 DNA sequence: TGTGCCAGCGGTGTATTGGCTCCTAGCAATCAGCCCCAGCATTTT. Full variable domain (rest looked up from reference TRBV28 and TRBJ1-5): DVKVTQSSRYLVKRTGEKVFLECVQDMDHENMFWYRQDPGLGLRLIYFSYDVKMKEKGDIPEGYSVSREKKERFSLILESASTNQTSMYLCASGVLAPSNQPQHFGDGTRLSIL.

By sample share, this clone is medium-sized. Within the sample, other DNA sequences also encode this same CDR3. V gene TRBV6-5 combines with J gene TRBJ1-1, with D uncertain. The ends were cut back, 11 bases at V and 2 bases at J, with 6 bases in the middle. The CDR3 has 10 residues. Germline assignment: CDR1 MNHEY and CDR2 SVGAGI. CDR3 residues: CAGRNTEAFF. CDR3 bases: TGTGCCGGGAGAAACACTGAAGCTTTCTTT.

The J gene is TRBJ1-6, the V gene TRBV2; unclear D gene. The V end lost 3 bases, the J end lost 7 bases, and 7 bases lay between the germline ends. This CDR3 comprises 13 residues. Germline loops: CDR1 SNHLY, CDR2 FYNNEI. The CDR3 DNA reads TGTGCCAGCAGTGACGACGGCAATTCACCCCTCCACTTT. This translates into CASSDDGNSPLHF.

CDR3 coding DNA: TGTGCCAGCAGTTGGGGGGTTGGGACTGAAGCTTTCTTT. Translated, it gives CASSWGVGTEAFF. This chain uses TRBV25-1 with TRBJ1-1; weak D call: TRBD1 (5 bases). Germline V gene lookup returns CDR1 MGHDK and CDR2 SYGVNS. V was cut by 5 bases and J by 5 bases, with 12 bases left in between. This CDR3 is built from 13 residues.

V is TRBV7-2 and J is TRBJ2-5; 7 bases agree with TRBD2. Germline V gives CDR1 SGHTA, CDR2 FQGNSA. This CDR3 region has 15 residues. After removal of 1 base from V and 1 base from J, the junction contained 3 bases not matched to a gene. The CDR3 reads CASSLVGGSQETQYF. CDR3 nucleotides: TGTGCCAGCAGCTTAGTCGGGGGGAGCCAAGAGACCCAGTACTTC.

The CDR3 region has the DNA TGTGCCAGCAGCTTATTTTCCGAGACAAATACGCAGTATTTT. Its protein is CASSLFSETNTQYF. The gene calls are TRBV7-2 and TRBJ2-3; D is unclear. The germline CDR1 and CDR2 sequences are SGHTA and FQGNSA. The germline V and J ends were trimmed by 2 bases and 7 bases, with 13 bases remaining between them. The CDR3 sequence is 14 residues long.

The V and J genes are TRBV10-3 and TRBJ2-1; 11 nucleotides match TRBD1. Looked up from germline, CDR1 is ENHRY and CDR2 is SYGVKD. This CDR3 is built from 15 residues. The junction had 8 bases not matched to a gene; V was cut back by 8 bases and J by 5 bases. This CDR3 reads CAIAEDRGLNNEQFF. CDR3 DNA sequence: TGTGCCATCGCCGAGGACAGGGGGCTCAACAATGAGCAGTTCTTC.

The V and J genes are TRBV28 and TRBJ2-7; the match to TRBD1 covers 7 bases. The CDR3 runs to 16 residues. Unmatched junction bases numbered 15, after V lost 5 bases and J lost 5 bases. Germline CDR1 and CDR2: MDHEN and SYDVKM. CDR3 in DNA: TGTGCCAGCAGTCCGGTGGGGACAGTTGGTTTAGACGAGCAGTACTTC. It specifies CASSPVGTVGLDEQYF.

V gene TRBV15 combines with J gene TRBJ1-3, with D unclear. This CDR3 contains 16 residues. Per germline, CDR1 LNHNV and CDR2 YYDKDF (reference sequence). V shed 2 bases and J shed 0 bases, with 11 bases lying between them. The CDR3 DNA reads TGTGCCACCAGCAGACCCTCGTCTAACTCTGGAAACACCATATATTTT. This encodes CATSRPSSNSGNTIYF.

In its sample, this clone was seen a few times. This chain uses TRBV19 with TRBJ1-6, with 9 bases matching TRBD1. J lost 10 bases, V lost 6 bases, and 10 bases had no gene match. Germline assignment: CDR1 LNHDA and CDR2 SQIVND (reference sequence). The CDR3 runs to 15 residues. This chain's CDR3 is CASSESGTGNSPLHF. The CDR3 DNA follows: TGTGCCAGTAGCGAATCCGGGACAGGGAACTCACCCCTCCACTTT.

The CDR3 DNA is TGTGCCAGCAGCCCGGGCGGGATGACTCAAGAGACCCAGTACTTC. Translation gives CASSPGGMTQETQYF. The chain combines TRBV5-4 with TRBJ2-5; D may be TRBD2 (6 bases). The germline V gene encodes CDR1 SGHNT and CDR2 YYREEE (reference sequence). The CDR3 has 15 amino acids. Trimming cost V 4 bases and J 2 bases, with 15 bases left between them.

The V and J genes are TRBV5-1 and TRBJ2-5; D gene uncertain. The CDR3 is made up of 13 amino acids. Germline V lookup: CDR1 SGHRS, CDR2 YFSETQ. Deletions cut 5 bases from V and 1 base from J, with 9 bases between. The CDR3 region has the DNA TGCGCCAGCAGTGGGCAGCCCCAAGAGACCCAGTACTTC. Amino acid sequence: CASSGQPQETQYF.

Concerning this clone: An end of the junction differs from the germline gene, which may be a read error. This chain connects TRBV7-2 to TRBJ2-4; D call uncertain. The CDR3 totals 14 residues. Looked up from germline, CDR1 is SGHTA and CDR2 is FQGNSA. CDR3 residues: CARSPSIGKNIQYF. The CDR3 nucleotides are TGTGCCCGCAGCCCTTCGATCGGCAAAAACATTCAGTACTTC. The entire variable domain, with the rest obtained from reference TRBV7-2 and TRBJ2-4, is as follows: GAGVSQSPSNKVTEKGKDVELRCDPISGHTALYWYRQSLGQGLEFLIYFQGNSAPDKSGLPSDRFSAERTGGSVSTLTIQRTQQEDSAVYLCARSPSIGKNIQYFGAGTRLSVL.

This clone was counted once. This chain joins TRBV21-1 and TRBJ1-5; TRBD1, the table's D call, lacks a check against the DNA. TRBV21-1 is noted as a pseudogene. The CDR3 has 15 amino acids. The CDR3 loop reads CASSIGTGGDQPQHF. The CDR3 DNA follows: TGTGCCAGCAGCATAGGGACAGGGGGCGATCAGCCCCAGCATTTT.

The table lists this clone with a few counts. The chain is built from TRBV5-4 and TRBJ2-1; 8 bases are shared with TRBD2. V trimming: 4 bases; J trimming: 1 base; junction bases outside the gene matches: 7. Germline V gives CDR1 SGHNT, CDR2 YYREEE (reference sequence). The CDR3 is made up of 16 amino acids. CDR3 DNA: TGTGCCAGCAGCCCAGAAGCGGGGGCTTCCTACAATGAGCAGTTCTTC. Translating it yields CASSPEAGASYNEQFF.

About this clone itself: A junction end diverges from the germline sequence, so it may reflect a read error. This chain joins TRBV7-7 and TRBJ2-5; D gene ambiguous. The length of the CDR3 is 14 residues. Germline CDR1 SSHAT, CDR2 FNYEAQ (reference sequence). Written as DNA, the CDR3 is TGTGCTAGCAGCTCGAACCTGGGACAAGAGACCCAGTACTTC. It encodes CASSSNLGQETQYF.

The rearrangement uses TRBV2 and TRBJ1-1; tentative D call: TRBD1 (6 bases). V was cut by 6 bases and J by 5 bases, with 16 bases left in between. CDR1 is SNHLY, CDR2 FYNNEI, per germline. CDR3 size: 14 residues. Written as DNA, the CDR3 is TGTGCCAGCAGAAAGGGGGGAGGGTTGACTGAAGCTTTCTTT. Residues: CASRKGGGLTEAFF.

This clone was detected once. The CDR3 sequence: CASKRGASYEQYF. DNA for the CDR3: TGTGCCAGCAAGCGGGGGGCTTCCTACGAGCAGTACTTC. This chain links TRBV27 with TRBJ2-7; TRBD2 aligns across 9 bases. CDR1 MNHEY and CDR2 SMNVEV come from the germline V gene (reference sequence). After removal of 7 bases from V and 1 base from J, the junction contained 2 bases not matched to a gene. This CDR3 spans 13 amino acids.

The count of this clone is one. The rearrangement joins TRBV4-3 to TRBJ2-3; 8 nucleotides agree with TRBD2. Germline V lookup: CDR1 LGHNA, CDR2 YSLEER. V shed 0 bases, J shed 4 bases, and the junction held 9 bases outside the gene matches. The CDR3 sequence is 17 residues long. The CDR3 reads CASSQDGAAGVADTQYF. CDR3 DNA sequence: TGCGCCAGCAGCCAAGACGGCGCAGCGGGAGTGGCAGATACGCAGTATTTT.

V usage is TRBV28 and J usage is TRBJ1-2, with 7 bases identical to TRBD1. With 5 bases clipped from V and 2 bases from J, the junction kept 8 bases outside the gene matches. This CDR3 contains 15 residues. Germline CDR1 MDHEN, CDR2 SYDVKM. Here the CDR3 DNA reads TGTGCCAGCAGTACCCAACAGGGGATGAACTATGGCTACACCTTC. It encodes CASSTQQGMNYGYTF.

The gene calls are TRBV9 and TRBJ2-2, with 12 bases that match TRBD2. V lost 0 bases, J lost 8 bases, and 5 bases stayed unmatched. Germline CDR1 and CDR2: SGDLS and YYNGEE. The CDR3 loop spans 16 amino acids. The CDR3 nucleotides read TGTGCCAGCAGCGTAGATGGACTAGCGGGATTTGGGGAGCTGTTTTTT. Encoded protein: CASSVDGLAGFGELFF.

Concerning this clone: The junction does not match germline at one end; this may be a read error. The chain employs TRBV27 and TRBJ1-1; the D gene is possibly TRBD1 (5 bases). There are 13 residues in the CDR3. Looked up from germline, CDR1 is MNHEY and CDR2 is SMNVEV (reference sequence). CDR3 protein: CASRGEMNAEAFF. CDR3 coding DNA: TGTGCCAGCAGGGGGGAGATGAACGCTGAAGCTTTCTTT.

This chain connects TRBV28 to TRBJ1-1; no definite D call. Germline loops: CDR1 MDHEN, CDR2 SYDVKM. The CDR3 is 14 residues long. The V end was cut by 7 bases, the J end by 1 base, with 13 bases between. The CDR3 protein is CASNPFTPNTEAFF. As DNA, the CDR3 is TGTGCCAGCAACCCTTTTACACCGAACACTGAAGCTTTCTTT.

The chain combines TRBV19 with TRBJ2-3; a weak D match, TRBD1 (6 bases). Germline assignment: CDR1 LNHDA and CDR2 SQIVND (reference sequence). V was pared by 4 bases and J by 4 bases, with 12 bases between. The CDR3 loop spans 14 amino acids. The CDR3 bases are TGTGCCAGTAGTACCGGACAGTCTCCAGATACGCAGTATTTT. Residues: CASSTGQSPDTQYF. Full variable domain (missing parts from reference TRBV19 and TRBJ2-3): DGGITQSPKYLFRKEGQNVTLSCEQNLNHDAMYWYRQDPGQGLRLIYYSQIVNDFQKGDIAEGYSVSREKKESFPLTVTSAQKNPTAFYLCASSTGQSPDTQYFGPGTRLTVL.

The V gene is TRBV15, the J gene TRBJ2-7; TRBD1 might be the D (5 bases). Germline CDR1 and CDR2: LNHNV and YYDKDF (reference sequence). V dropped 4 bases and J dropped 4 bases, with 14 bases sitting between them. CDR3 size: 14 residues. CDR3 residues: CATSTTWGLYEQYF. The CDR3 nucleotides are TGTGCCACCAGCACAACCTGGGGCCTTTACGAGCAGTACTTC.

This clone was picked up a small number of times. The same CDR3 also results from other DNA sequences found in this sample. The genes are TRBV18 and TRBJ1-2; D gene ambiguous. V lost 6 bases and J 5 bases, leaving 13 bases between the germline ends. The germline V gene encodes CDR1 KGHSH and CDR2 LQKENI. The CDR3 runs 13 residues. The CDR3 loop is CASSPGTSYGYTF. The CDR3 bases are TGTGCCAGCTCCCCGGGCACGAGTTATGGCTACACCTTC. Full variable domain (missing parts from reference TRBV18 and TRBJ1-2): NAGVMQNPRHLVRRRGQEARLRCSPMKGHSHVYWYRQLPEEGLKFMVYLQKENIIDESGMPKERFSAEFPKEGPSILRIQQVVRGDSAAYFCASSPGTSYGYTFGSGTRLTVV.

The chain has TRBV4-3 and TRBJ2-1, with 7 bases fitting TRBD1. V shed 6 bases, J shed 9 bases, and the junction held 8 bases outside the gene matches. The CDR3 spans 13 residues. Germline CDR1 LGHNA, CDR2 YSLEER. The CDR3 loop is CASRGQIGGEQFF. The CDR3 coding sequence is TGCGCCAGCAGGGGACAGATCGGCGGTGAGCAGTTCTTC.

V and J are TRBV27 and TRBJ1-4, with a weak D call TRBD1 (5 bases). Germline V lookup: CDR1 MNHEY, CDR2 SMNVEV (reference sequence). The CDR3 extends over 13 amino acids. Trimming removed 5 bases at V and 8 bases at J, with 12 bases between. The CDR3 loop is CASSLQGGEKLFF. In nucleotides, the CDR3 is TGTGCCAGCAGTCTCCAGGGAGGGGAAAAACTGTTTTTT. Filled out from reference TRBV27 and TRBJ1-4, the complete variable domain reads EAQVTQNPRYLITVTGKKLTVTCSQNMNHEYMSWYRQDPGLGLRQIYYSMNVEVTDKGDVPEGYKVSRKEKRNFPLILESPSPNQTSLYFCASSLQGGEKLFFGSGTQLSVL.